These 31 T cell receptor beta chains share one sample of origin, sequenced in a study of CXCR3-negative and CXCR3-positive naive CD8 T cells. The authors prepared UMI-labeled TRB cDNA libraries by 5' RACE. TCRdb processed the 5' RACE reads again and assigns one entry to each CDR3 protein, with no DNA. The sample has about 41,000 distinct CDR3 sequences, and its top ten clones hold roughly 14%. Source material: memory CD8+ T cells from blood. Receptors originate from a human donor in good health. Some clones in this sample may be carry-over from other donors' samples.

The chain is built from TRBV14 and TRBJ1-1; TCRdb calls TRBD1, which cannot be checked without DNA. The CDR3 loop spans 16 amino acids. Germline V gene sequence: CDR1 SGHDN, CDR2 FVKESK. The CDR3 sequence is CASSPPAAGPVTEAFF.

This chain uses TRBV28 with TRBJ2-7; the D call from TCRdb, TRBD1, cannot be confirmed without DNA. The CDR3 is 17 residues long. CDR1 and CDR2 (germline): MDHEN, SYDVKM. CDR3 region: CASRSPIRGPSSYEQYF.

V gene TRBV29-1 combines with J gene TRBJ2-7. Germline V gene sequence: CDR1 SQVTM, CDR2 ANQGSEA. This CDR3 spans 12 amino acids. CDR3 protein: CSVAGISYEQYF.

The chain combines TRBV28 with TRBJ2-7; TCRdb returns TRBD2, unconfirmable since there is no DNA. This CDR3 is built from 15 residues. Per the germline V gene, CDR1 is MDHEN and CDR2 is SYDVKM. The CDR3 here is CASHPQGGIGDEQYF.

The chain carries TRBV4-3 and TRBJ1-1. Germline V gene sequence: CDR1 LGHNA, CDR2 YSLEER. This CDR3 region has 15 residues. CDR3 region: CASSQDGDLRTEAFF.

The V call is TRBV11-2, the J call TRBJ2-3; TCRdb names TRBD1, which stays unverified in the absence of DNA. The CDR3 sequence is 14 residues long. CDR1 is SGHAT and CDR2 is FQNNGV in the germline V gene. The CDR3 here is CASSPYGGADTQYF.

The chain employs TRBV6-4 and TRBJ2-1; TCRdb indicates TRBD1, and absent DNA this call remains unverified. The CDR3 extends over 16 amino acids. The germline V gene encodes CDR1 MRHNA and CDR2 SNTAGT. CDR3 residues: CASSDSTGGAANEQFF.

This chain uses TRBV7-9 with TRBJ2-7; there is no DNA to check the TCRdb D call of TRBD1. Germline V gene sequence: CDR1 SEHNR, CDR2 FQNEAQ (reference sequence). This CDR3 has 12 amino acids. This CDR3 reads CASSTGGNEQYF.

V and J are TRBV29-1 and TRBJ2-3; TCRdb names TRBD1, which stays unverified in the absence of DNA. The germline CDR1 and CDR2 sequences are SQVTM and ANQGSEA. The CDR3 is 16 residues long. The CDR3: CSPGQGRICSTDTQYF.

This chain connects TRBV6-2 or TRBV6-3 to TRBJ1-1; the TCRdb call, TRBD1, lacks DNA for checking. Per the germline V gene, CDR1 is MNHEY and CDR2 is SVGEGT. This CDR3 is built from 15 residues. This CDR3 is CASNLGTGGEGEAFF.

This rearrangement joins TRBV20-1 to TRBJ2-7. The CDR3 has 15 residues. Germline V lookup: CDR1 DFQATT, CDR2 SNEGSKA (reference sequence). The CDR3 here is CSARDLLAVFDEQYF.

This chain's CDR3 is CSVGQGTYEQYF. V usage is TRBV29-1 and J usage is TRBJ2-7; TCRdb selects TRBD1, and the lack of DNA leaves this call unchecked. Germline CDR1 reads SQVTM; CDR2 reads ANQGSEA. The CDR3 totals 12 residues.

This rearrangement joins TRBV7-2 to TRBJ2-1; the TCRdb D gene call, TRBD2, has no DNA to confirm it. Germline CDR1 SGHTA, CDR2 FQGNSA. This CDR3 is 15 amino acids long. The CDR3 sequence: CASSATSGGFGEQFF. Based on the CDR3 plus reference TRBV7-2 and TRBJ2-1, the full variable domain is GAGVSQSPSNKVTEKGKDVELRCDPISGHTALYWYRQSLGQGLEFLIYFQGNSAPDKSGLPSDRFSAERTGGSVSTLTIQRTQQEDSAVYLCASSATSGGFGEQFFGPGTRLTVL.

This chain joins TRBV14 and TRBJ1-2; TCRdb outputs TRBD1, but without DNA this stays unchecked. In germline, CDR1 is SGHDN, CDR2 FVKESK. The CDR3 is made up of 15 amino acids. The CDR3 protein is CASSQVTGTPYGYTF.

V usage is TRBV20-1 and J usage is TRBJ1-6; checking the TCRdb D call of TRBD1 is not possible without DNA. The CDR3 extends over 15 amino acids. CDR1 DFQATT and CDR2 SNEGSKA come from the germline V gene (reference sequence). Here the CDR3 reads CSARSDRADNSPHHF.

The J gene is TRBJ1-1, the V gene TRBV5-5. Germline CDR1 SGHKS, CDR2 YYEKEE (reference sequence). This CDR3 spans 16 amino acids. The CDR3 reads CASSLSLLTWGTEAFF.

The chain combines TRBV18 with TRBJ1-1. Germline V gene data show CDR1 as KGHSH and CDR2 as LQKENI. The CDR3 runs to 14 residues. CDR3 sequence reads: CASSPTGSETEAFF.

The chain couples TRBV29-1 to TRBJ1-2. Germline CDR1 SQVTM, CDR2 ANQGSEA. The CDR3 is 13 amino acids. CDR3: CSALDGGRYGYTF.

The rearrangement joins TRBV10-3 to TRBJ1-5. The V gene's germline CDR1 is ENHRY and CDR2 SYGVKD. The CDR3 length is 15 residues. This chain's CDR3 is CAISESTPGNQPQHF.

The gene calls are TRBV19 and TRBJ1-1; TCRdb designates TRBD1, a call that cannot be tested without DNA. CDR3 length: 12 residues. Germline-derived CDR1 and CDR2 are LNHDA and SQIVND (reference sequence). The CDR3: CAAGQLNTEAFF.

This rearrangement joins TRBV28 to TRBJ2-3; the TCRdb call, TRBD1, lacks DNA for checking. The germline V gene encodes CDR1 MDHEN and CDR2 SYDVKM. The CDR3 has 17 amino acids. The CDR3 loop reads CATLPPGTGDWTDTQYF.

The chain uses TRBV7-8 and TRBJ2-6; TCRdb selects TRBD1, and the lack of DNA leaves this call unchecked. The CDR3 consists of 17 residues. The V gene's germline CDR1 is SGHVS and CDR2 FQNEAQ. The CDR3 loop reads CSSSGQGAGSGANVLTF.

The rearrangement links TRBV2 to TRBJ2-3. This CDR3 has 16 residues. The V gene's germline CDR1 is SNHLY and CDR2 FYNNEI. The chain's CDR3 is CASSEGPRTITDTQYF. Combining the CDR3 with reference TRBV2 and TRBJ2-3 gives the whole variable domain EPEVTQTPSHQVTQMGQEVILRCVPISNHLYFYWYRQILGQKVEFLVSFYNNEISEKSEIFDDQFSVERPDGSNFTLKIRSTKLEDSAMYFCASSEGPRTITDTQYFGPGTRLTVL.

This chain uses TRBV12-3 or TRBV12-4 with TRBJ2-7; TCRdb returns TRBD1, unconfirmable since there is no DNA. The CDR3 is made up of 15 amino acids. The CDR3 sequence is CASSFFPGVGYEQYF.

The rearrangement links TRBV11-2 to TRBJ2-7; without DNA, the TCRdb call of TRBD1 cannot be checked. The germline gives CDR1 SGHAT, CDR2 FQNNGV. The CDR3 has 14 residues. This chain's CDR3 is CASSFGRPSYEQYF.

The chain carries TRBV20-1 and TRBJ2-1; TCRdb returns TRBD1, unconfirmable since there is no DNA. Germline CDR1 reads DFQATT; CDR2 reads SNEGSKA (reference sequence). There are 14 residues in the CDR3. The CDR3 spells CSASGGSSYNEQFF.

V usage is TRBV4-1 and J usage is TRBJ2-6. From germline, CDR1 is MGHRA and CDR2 YSYEKL. The CDR3 has 13 amino acids. The CDR3 here is CASSQTGLNVLTF.

The V and J genes are TRBV7-2 and TRBJ1-2. CDR3 length: 12 amino acids. Looked up from germline, CDR1 is SGHTA and CDR2 is FQGNSA. This chain's CDR3 is CASSSSFNGYTF.

The chain uses TRBV20-1 and TRBJ1-3; TCRdb reports TRBD1, a call that lacks DNA to check it against. This CDR3 spans 14 amino acids. Germline V gene sequence: CDR1 DFQATT, CDR2 SNEGSKA (reference sequence). CDR3: CSARDHGIGNTIYF.

The V call is TRBV7-3, the J call TRBJ1-1. CDR3 size: 15 residues. The germline V gene encodes CDR1 SGHTA and CDR2 FQGTGA. The CDR3 loop reads CASSLIPVTNTEAFF.

V usage is TRBV20-1 and J usage is TRBJ2-5; no DNA is available, so the TRBD1 call from TCRdb remains unchecked. CDR3 length: 14 amino acids. Germline V CDR1 and CDR2: DFQATT, SNEGSKA (reference sequence). The CDR3 loop reads CSASAGDPGETQYF.